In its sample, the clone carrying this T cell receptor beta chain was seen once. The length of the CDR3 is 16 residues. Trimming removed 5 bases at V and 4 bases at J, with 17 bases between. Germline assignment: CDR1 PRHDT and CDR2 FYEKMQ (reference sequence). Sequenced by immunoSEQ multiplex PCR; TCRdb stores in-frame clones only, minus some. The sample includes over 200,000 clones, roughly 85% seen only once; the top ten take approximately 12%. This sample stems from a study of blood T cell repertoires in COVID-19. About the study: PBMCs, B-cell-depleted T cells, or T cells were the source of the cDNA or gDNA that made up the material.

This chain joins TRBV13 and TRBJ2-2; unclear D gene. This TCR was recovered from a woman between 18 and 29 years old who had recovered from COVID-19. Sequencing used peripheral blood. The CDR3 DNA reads TGTGCCAGCAGCCATGTAAATACCGGGTCCACCGGGGAGCTGTTTTTT. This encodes CASSHVNTGSTGELFF.